A single sample gave rise to the 31 T cell receptor delta chains below, sequenced in a study of γδ T cells in repeated Plasmodium falciparum infection (dated by TCRdb to 2020 to 2022). For bulk TCR repertoire analysis, Vgamma9/Vdelta2+ and Vdelta2-negative gammadelta T cell populations were isolated by flow sorting from peripheral blood mononuclear cells. The library was built by means of multiplex PCR. The sequencer listed for this sample is Illumina MiSeq. Clone calls in TCRdb were regenerated from the public reads with CATT, after which identical DNA sequences shared one row. Across this sample there are 50,000 to 55,000 delta-chain clones, with roughly 1.9% seen only once. The ten largest clonotypes hold around 24% of the sample. The sample was gamma-delta T cells from blood. The origin of the receptors is a pool of human donors (malaria-infected and uninfected, not separated).

This clone has just a few counts. TCRdb shows a much larger clone's protein in place of this DNA's translation, and the two differ at residue 23, likely through a read error; the protein shown is translated from the DNA. J gene calling gave no result, while the V gene is TRDV1; the D call of TRDD3 is as the table states it, not checked on the DNA. The length of the CDR3 is 24 residues. Looked up from germline, CDR1 is TSWWSYY and CDR2 is QGS. CDR3 in amino acids: CALGERLILLNQVAGGFRADKLTF. CDR3 sequence (DNA): TGTGCTCTTGGGGAACGGCTCATCCTACTTAACCAAGTAGCTGGGGGATTTAGGGCCGATAAACTCACCTTT.

This clone was found a few times. TCRdb's protein for this DNA is that of a much larger clone and differs from the translation at residue 6, likely a read error; the protein shown is the DNA translation. The chain joins TRDV1 to TRDJ1; no clear D gene. The CDR3 length is 15 residues. V lost 2 bases, J lost 1 base, and 11 bases lay in between. Per germline, CDR1 TSWWSYY and CDR2 QGS. CDR3 in amino acids: CALGEMIESTDKLIF. In nucleotides, the CDR3 is TGTGCTCTTGGGGAAATGATTGAGAGCACCGATAAACTCATCTTT.

Details on this clone: TCRdb attributes to this sequence the protein of a much larger clone, which differs from the DNA translation at residue 6; a read error is likely, and the protein displayed is translated from the DNA. The chain combines TRDV1 with TRDJ1, with D possibly TRDD3 on 5 matching bases. Here the J gene was assigned by germline matching of the DNA, as TCRdb has none. V shed 1 base and J shed 7 bases, with 55 bases lying between them. CDR1 is TSWWSYY, CDR2 QGS, per germline. The CDR3 totals 28 residues. Here the CDR3 reads CALGEHSHEAPVPGRVYWPPGVSIKLIF. For the CDR3, the DNA is TGTGCTCTTGGGGAACACTCTCACGAGGCCCCCGTCCCAGGACGCGTTTACTGGCCTCCCGGTGTATCGATTAAACTCATCTTT.

This clone occurred a few times. This may stem from a read error, because a much larger clone lies one nucleotide away. Additional DNA sequences in this sample encode the identical CDR3. V usage is TRDV2 and J usage is TRDJ3, with D tentatively TRDD3 (5 bases). The J gene, not given by TCRdb, was assigned here from a germline match of the nucleotide sequence. The CDR3 totals 21 residues. Germline V gene sequence: CDR1 GEAIGNYY, CDR2 EKD. Trimming removed 2 bases at V and 0 bases at J, with 22 bases between. CDR3: CACDKVPLGEMDSWDTRQMFF. DNA of the CDR3: TGTGCCTGTGACAAAGTTCCCCTAGGGGAGATGGACTCCTGGGACACCCGACAGATGTTTTTC.

As concerns this clone: Translating this DNA gives a protein that differs at residue 18 from the TCRdb one, which belongs to a much larger clone; a read error is likely, and the protein shown is this translation. The chain couples TRDV1 to TRDJ1; D may be TRDD3 (7 bases). The J gene was not available in TCRdb and was assigned here by matching the DNA to germline segments. The CDR3 loop spans 22 amino acids. Trimming cost V 5 bases and J 8 bases, with 42 bases left between them. Germline CDR1 is TSWWSYY and CDR2 is QGS. In DNA form, the CDR3 reads TGTGCTCTTGGGCCCGCCCTCTTCCTCGGACTACTGGGGACGCCGGGGGGCGAGAAACTCATCTTT. Amino acid sequence: CALGPALFLGLLGTPGGEKLIF.

This clone has more than one count but fewer than ten. TCRdb lists the protein of a much larger clone for this DNA, which differs at residue 9, so this is likely a read error; the protein given here is translated from the DNA itself. The chain joins TRDV1 to TRDJ1, with 11 bases aligning to TRDD3. Here the J gene came from matching the DNA to germline, since TCRdb omits it. V dropped 0 bases and J dropped 0; count of bases not matched to a gene: 24. CDR1 and CDR2 from the germline V gene are TSWWSYY and QGS. The CDR3 runs to 24 residues. The CDR3, as DNA: TGTGCTCTTGGGGAACTTAATTTGGGAATTACTTCATACTGGGGGATATTCTACACCGATAAACTCATCTTT. Protein sequence: CALGELNLGITSYWGIFYTDKLIF.

In this sample, this clone turned up many times. This CDR3 is also generated by other DNA sequences in the sample. The rearrangement links TRDV1 to TRDJ1; tentatively, D is TRDD2 or TRDD3 (6 bases each). Germline matching of the DNA provided the J gene here, since TCRdb leaves it blank. V lost 2 bases and J lost 7, with 41 bases in between. CDR1 and CDR2 from the germline V gene are TSWWSYY and QGS. The CDR3 contains 23 residues. The CDR3 is CALGETHRGYRILRAGDEGKLIF. In DNA form, the CDR3 reads TGTGCTCTTGGGGAAACTCACCGTGGGTACAGAATCCTACGCGCTGGGGACGAGGGTAAACTCATCTTT.

A note on this clone: The translation of this DNA and the TCRdb protein of a much larger clone differ at residue 4, probably owing to a read error; the protein shown here is translated from the DNA. Other DNA sequences in this specimen translate into the identical CDR3. The J gene is TRDJ1, the V gene TRAV36/DV7; 11 nucleotides align to TRDD3. The CDR3 is 21 amino acids. Trimming at V came to 4 bases and at J to 4 bases, leaving 27 bases not matched to a gene. The germline gives CDR1 VTNFRS, CDR2 LTSSGIE (reference sequence). CDR3 in amino acids: CAVIGEGLPMYSGGYNDKLIF. The CDR3 DNA sequence: TGTGCTGTGATAGGCGAGGGACTTCCTATGTATTCTGGGGGATACAACGATAAACTCATCTTT.

Regarding this clone: It differs at one base from a far larger clone, so likely a read error. In the same sample, other DNA sequences code for this CDR3. The chain links TRDV1 to TRDJ1, with 8 bases aligning to TRDD3. CDR1 TSWWSYY and CDR2 QGS come from the germline V gene. CDR3 length: 18 residues. Here the CDR3 reads CALGELKWGMSDTDKLIF. CDR3 coding DNA: TGTGCTCTTGGGGAACTAAAATGGGGGATGTCCGACACCGACAAACTCATCTTT.

About this clone: TCRdb's protein, taken from a much larger clone, differs from this DNA's translation at residue 21, likely owing to a read error; the protein displayed comes from the DNA. The V gene is given as TRDV1, and no J gene call is available; TRDD3 was called by the table and not checked on the DNA. The CDR3 loop spans 22 amino acids. Germline V lookup: CDR1 TSWWSYY, CDR2 QGS. CDR3 DNA: TGTGCTCTTGGGGAACCCATTCCTACGATATTTCTGGGGGATACGTGGACCGATAAACTCACCTTT. It specifies CALGEPIPTIFLGDTWTDKLTF.

This clone was seen more than once but under ten times. The TCRdb protein, from a much larger clone, departs from this DNA's translation at residue 5, likely by read error; the protein shown derives from the DNA. This chain connects TRDV1 to TRDJ1; 12 bases line up with TRDD3. The J gene is absent in TCRdb and was assigned here via DNA matching to germline. Germline-derived CDR1 and CDR2 are TSWWSYY and QGS. Germline trimming cut 4 bases from V and 3 bases from J; bases unmatched to any gene: 24. The CDR3 loop spans 22 amino acids. The CDR3: CALGGPPYAGTGGYKGPDKLIF. As DNA, the CDR3 is TGTGCTCTTGGGGGCCCTCCCTACGCCGGTACTGGGGGATACAAGGGCCCCGATAAACTCATCTTT.

This clone was seen only a few times. The TCRdb record carries a much larger clone's protein, which differs from this DNA's translation at residue 12; a read error is the likely cause, and the protein listed here is the DNA translation. The gene calls are TRDV1 and TRDJ1, with 8 bases fitting TRDD3. TCRdb is silent on the J gene; assignment here came from matching the DNA to germline. V shed 1 base, J shed 3 bases, and the junction held 10 bases outside the gene matches. The germline V gene encodes CDR1 TSWWSYY and CDR2 QGS. The CDR3 is 17 residues long. In DNA form, the CDR3 reads TGTGCTCTTGGGGAACATGACTGGGGGCTGAACGCCGATAAACTCATCTTT. It specifies CALGEHDWGLNADKLIF.

This clone was counted ten times or more. TCRdb's protein for this DNA is that of a much larger clone and differs from the translation at residue 12, likely a read error; the protein shown is the DNA translation. The chain employs TRDV1 and TRDJ1; D is undetermined. As TCRdb names no J gene, one was assigned here on the basis of a DNA match to germline. The CDR3 covers 17 residues. Between the trimmed V and J ends, which lost 2 bases and 3 bases, there was a span of 19 bases. Germline V gives CDR1 TSWWSYY, CDR2 QGS. The CDR3 protein is CALGENGLFSCADKLIF. CDR3 nucleotide sequence: TGTGCTCTTGGGGAAAATGGTTTGTTCTCCTGCGCCGATAAACTCATCTTT.

On this clone: The translation of this DNA and the TCRdb protein of a much larger clone differ at residue 3, probably owing to a read error; the protein shown here is translated from the DNA. J is TRDJ1 and V is TRDV1, with 13 bases identical to TRDD3. Assignment of the J gene here rests on matching the DNA to germline, because TCRdb gives none. The CDR3 has 20 residues. V gave up 11 bases and J gave up 0 bases; unmatched junction bases: 21. From germline, CDR1 is TSWWSYY and CDR2 QGS. The CDR3 loop reads CAIDAGPYWGIRPYTDKLIF. CDR3 sequence (DNA): TGTGCTATTGATGCGGGGCCTTACTGGGGGATACGCCCGTACACCGATAAACTCATCTTT.

This clone was detected many times. The translation of this DNA and the TCRdb protein of a much larger clone differ at residue 11, probably owing to a read error; the protein shown here is translated from the DNA. The chain has TRDV2 and TRDJ1; 10 positions agree with TRDD3. TCRdb offers no J gene call, so here the DNA was matched to germline to obtain one. CDR1 is GEAIGNYY and CDR2 is EKD in the germline V gene. Trimming at V came to 0 bases and at J to 0 bases, leaving 12 bases not matched to a gene. This CDR3 is built from 19 residues. The CDR3, as DNA: TGTGCCTGTGACACCGTAGGGGGGATACGCCAGCACCACACCGATAAACTCATCTTT. It yields the protein CACDTVGGIRQHHTDKLIF.

About this clone itself: For this DNA, TCRdb reports the protein of a much larger clone, which diverges at residue 19, most likely from a read error; the protein presented here is translated directly from the DNA. The V gene corresponds to TRDV1; no J gene was called; the table's D call of TRDD3 was not tested on the DNA. The CDR3 runs to 21 residues. Per germline, CDR1 TSWWSYY and CDR2 QGS. CDR3 DNA sequence: TGTGCTCTTGGGGAATTAAGTCCTGTATGGGGGATAGCTCTGTACACCGATAAACCCATCTTT. Its translation is CALGELSPVWGIALYTDKPIF.

The table lists this clone with a few counts. A far bigger clonotype differs at one base, so this is likely a read error. The sample has other DNA sequences that encode this CDR3 too. The chain is built from TRDV1 and TRDJ1; 10 bases are a match to TRDD3. No J gene was available from TCRdb, and it was assigned here by a germline match of the DNA. CDR1 is TSWWSYY and CDR2 is QGS in the germline V gene. This CDR3 has 20 amino acids. In nucleotides, the CDR3 is TGTGCTCTTGGGGAACATGGCTACTTGTACTGGGGGATTCACACTGATAAACTCATCTTT. It codes for CALGEHGYLYWGIHTDKLIF.

On this clone: TCRdb's entry gives the protein of a much larger clone, which mismatches this DNA's translation at residue 14, likely from a read error; the protein reported here is translated from the DNA. V usage is TRDV2 and J usage is TRDJ1; TRDD3 aligns across 12 bases. Assignment of the J gene here rests on matching the DNA to germline, because TCRdb gives none. The J segment lost 0 bases and the V segment lost 1 base, leaving 26 bases of the junction unmatched. CDR3 length equals 24 residues. Germline CDR1 GEAIGNYY, CDR2 EKD. The CDR3 sequence: CACDTLPGGYADAHPKLYTDKLIF. CDR3 nucleotides: TGTGCCTGTGACACTCTTCCTGGGGGATACGCGGATGCACATCCCAAATTGTACACCGATAAACTCATCTTT.

There are many counts of this clone. A far larger clone is one base from this, pointing to a likely read error. Other DNA sequences in this specimen translate into the identical CDR3. The V and J genes are TRDV2 and TRDJ1, with a possible D match to TRDD3 (5 bases). Here the J gene came from matching the DNA to germline, since TCRdb omits it. V lost 0 bases, J lost 0 bases, and 22 bases lay in between. Germline V gives CDR1 GEAIGNYY, CDR2 EKD. This CDR3 contains 19 residues. DNA of the CDR3: TGTGCCTGTGACACCGTCTCAGGGGGGTCCCCGAGCCACACCGATAAACTCATCTTT. It encodes CACDTVSGGSPSHTDKLIF.

In the case of this clone: This likely traces to a read error, being one base from a far larger clone. The sample carries other DNA sequences with the same CDR3. The chain couples TRDV1 to TRDJ1; D possibly corresponds to TRDD3 (8 bases). The J gene, absent from TCRdb, was called here by matching the DNA to germline. CDR3 length equals 22 residues. Germline-derived CDR1 and CDR2 are TSWWSYY and QGS. The CDR3 DNA reads TGTGCTCTCGGGGAACCGGTCCTTCCTGCCTACTGGGGGTTGAGTTGTACCGATAAACTCATCTTT. This codes for CALGEPVLPAYWGLSCTDKLIF.

This clone was seen a few times. TCRdb's listed protein matches a much larger clone and diverges from this DNA's translation at residue 10, likely through a read error; the protein shown comes from the DNA. In nucleotides, the CDR3 is TGTGCTCTTGGGGAAGGGCGACTCCCTCGGGGGGATACGCATTCTTTGACAGCACAACTCTTCTTT. This encodes CALGEGRLPRGDTHSLTAQLFF. The chain is built from TRDV1 and TRDJ2; 10 nucleotides match TRDD3. Since TCRdb gives no J gene, matching the DNA to germline was used here to assign it. This CDR3 region has 22 residues. After removal of 2 bases from V and 0 bases from J, the junction contained 18 bases not matched to a gene. Germline CDR1 and CDR2: TSWWSYY and QGS.

On this clone: The protein recorded in TCRdb matches a much larger clone and deviates from this DNA's translation at residue 12, suggesting a read error; the protein here is obtained by translating the DNA. The genes are TRDV2 and TRDJ1; tentative D call: TRDD3 (5 bases). Germline matching of the DNA provided the J gene here, since TCRdb leaves it blank. The germline V and J ends were trimmed by 6 bases and 4 bases, with 26 bases remaining between them. CDR3 length: 17 amino acids. CDR1 and CDR2 (germline): GEAIGNYY, EKD. This CDR3 reads CACSLSGFTGGGDKLIF. The CDR3, as DNA: TGTGCCTGTTCCTTGTCTGGCTTCACCGGCGGGGGCGATAAACTCATCTTT.

This clone was seen ten or more times. This is likely an artifact of a read error, given a far larger clone one base away. Other nucleotide sequences in the sample specify the same CDR3. The rearrangement joins TRDV3 to TRDJ1, with D perhaps TRDD3 (6 bases). The J gene is not listed in TCRdb, so it was assigned here from a DNA match to germline. Germline loops: CDR1 TVYSNPD, CDR2 GDNSRS (reference sequence). This CDR3 spans 16 amino acids. V lost 2 bases to trimming and J lost 0 bases, with 19 bases between them. CDR3 nucleotides: TGTGCCTTTGATTATTGGGGGCCAGCGTACACCGATAAACTCATCTTT. Amino acid sequence: CAFDYWGPAYTDKLIF.

The rearrangement joins TRDV1 to TRDJ1; no firm D call. Because TCRdb records no J gene, it was assigned here through a match of the DNA to germline. This CDR3 region has 17 residues. Germline CDR1 TSWWSYY, CDR2 QGS. Trimming took off 2 bases at V and 7 bases at J, with 23 bases between the two ends. The CDR3 reads CALGESLWVPTSVKLIF. Here the CDR3 DNA reads TGTGCTCTTGGGGAAAGTTTATGGGTTCCAACGTCCGTTAAACTCATCTTT.

As to this clone: TCRdb pairs this DNA with a much larger clone's protein that differs at residue 19, likely a read error; the protein shown was translated from the DNA. At the DNA level, this CDR3 is encoded by other sequences in the same sample as well. The J gene went uncalled, whereas the V gene is TRDV2. The CDR3 is 20 residues long. The germline V gene has CDR1 GEAIGNYY and CDR2 EKD. In DNA, the CDR3 is TGTGCCTGTGACACAGTCGCCCCAATCCGCGATACAAGGCGCGGCGATAAACTCACCTTT. Protein: CACDTVAPIRDTRRGDKLTF.

Remarks on this clone: The likely explanation is a read error, given a far larger clone one base away. Other nucleotide sequences from this sample produce the same CDR3. The chain recombines TRDV2 with TRDJ3; D gene uncertain. In the absence of a J gene in TCRdb, the DNA was matched to germline to assign it here. Trimming pared 2 bases from V and 0 bases from J, leaving 13 bases between. CDR1 and CDR2 (germline): GEAIGNYY, EKD. This CDR3 comprises 18 residues. The CDR3 coding sequence is TGTGCCTGTGACAAGGTACCTAATCTCTCCTGGGACACCCGACAGATGTTTTTC. It specifies CACDKVPNLSWDTRQMFF.

This clone appeared many times. The protein held in TCRdb is that of a much larger clone and does not match this DNA's translation at residue 14, likely because of a read error; the protein shown is translated from the DNA. The V gene call reads TRDV2; no J gene was called; the table's TRDD3 call for D was not verified on the DNA. Germline values: CDR1 GEAIGNYY, CDR2 EKD. The CDR3 sequence is 16 residues long. CDR3 protein: CACDTGIYRITDKFIF. CDR3 nucleotides: TGTGCCTGTGACACGGGGATTTATAGGATCACCGATAAATTCATCTTT.

This clone was recorded at least ten times. A read error likely explains why the TCRdb protein, taken from a much larger clone, differs from this DNA's translation at residue 16; the protein shown is translated from the DNA. The chain recombines TRDV2 with TRDJ1; TRDD3 matches 9 bases. The J gene was not available in TCRdb and was assigned here by matching the DNA to germline segments. Germline V gene lookup returns CDR1 GEAIGNYY and CDR2 EKD. Germline trimming cut 1 base from V and 3 bases from J; bases unmatched to any gene: 23. The CDR3 length is 21 residues. The CDR3 loop reads CACDTLVPTIVLGDHADKLIF. The DNA for the CDR3 is TGTGCCTGTGACACTCTTGTTCCTACTATCGTACTGGGGGACCACGCCGATAAACTCATCTTT.

To note about this clone: TCRdb's protein for this DNA is that of a much larger clone and differs from the translation at residue 20, likely a read error; the protein shown is the DNA translation. J is TRDJ1 and V is TRDV1, with D perhaps matching TRDD2 or TRDD3 (6 bases each). Because TCRdb records no J gene, it was assigned here through a match of the DNA to germline. Per germline, CDR1 TSWWSYY and CDR2 QGS. The V end lost 4 bases, the J end lost 9 bases, and 39 bases lay between the germline ends. There are 21 residues in the CDR3. This CDR3 is CALGGRLLLFGGPKVTAQLIF. CDR3 coding DNA: TGTGCTCTTGGGGGTCGACTCCTACTGTTTGGGGGGCCGAAGGTGACAGCACAACTCATCTTT.

This clone was counted a few times. This is likely an artifact of a read error, given a far larger clone one base away. Other DNA sequences from this sample encode an identical CDR3 as well. TRDV3 is the V gene, and the J gene was not called; the table's D call, TRDD3, was not checked against the DNA. Germline CDR1 TVYSNPD, CDR2 GDNSRS (reference sequence). There are 22 residues in the CDR3. For the CDR3, the DNA is TGTGCCTTTCTTCAAACTCTACCCCGTCCTCCGTACTTGGGGGATACGAGCGATAAGCTCATCTTT. Translated: CAFLQTLPRPPYLGDTSDKLIF.

With regard to this clone: This probably arose from a read error, given a far larger clone one base away. Other DNA sequences in this specimen translate into the identical CDR3. The chain couples TRDV3 to TRDJ1, with TRDD3 matching 12 bases. TCRdb carries no J gene annotation; the J gene was assigned here by matching the DNA with germline. Trimming took 5 bases from V and 0 from J; bases not matched to a gene: 28. CDR3 length: 22 amino acids. Germline V lookup: CDR1 TVYSNPD, CDR2 GDNSRS (reference sequence). In DNA form, the CDR3 reads TGTGCCAACCGCCCCCGCTCCTACGCCCGCACTGGGGGATACCGGTACACCGATAAACTCATCTTT. Protein sequence: CANRPRSYARTGGYRYTDKLIF. Full variable domain (remainder filled in from reference TRDV3 and TRDJ1): CDKVTQSSPDQTVASGSEVVLLCTYDTVYSNPDLFWYRIRPDYSFQFVFYGDNSRSEGADFTQGRFSVKHILTQKAFHLVISPVRTEDSATYYCANRPRSYARTGGYRYTDKLIFGKGTRVTVEP.